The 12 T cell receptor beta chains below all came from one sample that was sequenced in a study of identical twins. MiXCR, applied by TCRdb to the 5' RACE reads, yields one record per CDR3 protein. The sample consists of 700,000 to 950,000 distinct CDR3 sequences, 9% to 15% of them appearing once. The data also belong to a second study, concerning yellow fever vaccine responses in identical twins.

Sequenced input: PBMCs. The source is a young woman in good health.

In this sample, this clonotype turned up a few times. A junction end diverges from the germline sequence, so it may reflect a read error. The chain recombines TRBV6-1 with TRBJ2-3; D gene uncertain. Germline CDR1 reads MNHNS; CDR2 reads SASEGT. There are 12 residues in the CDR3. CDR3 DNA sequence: TGTGCCAGCAGTGAAGTTGTCCCCTCTCCACCTTTT. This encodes CASSEVVPSPPF.

Here the CDR3 DNA reads TGTGCCAGTAGTCCCGCAGGGGGCGGGTATGGCTACACCTTC. This encodes CASSPAGGGYGYTF. The chain links TRBV19 to TRBJ1-2, with 8 nucleotides matching TRBD1. CDR3 length: 14 amino acids. From germline, CDR1 is LNHDA and CDR2 SQIVND (reference sequence). The V and J ends lost 5 bases and 5 bases, in that order; junction bases with no gene match: 7.

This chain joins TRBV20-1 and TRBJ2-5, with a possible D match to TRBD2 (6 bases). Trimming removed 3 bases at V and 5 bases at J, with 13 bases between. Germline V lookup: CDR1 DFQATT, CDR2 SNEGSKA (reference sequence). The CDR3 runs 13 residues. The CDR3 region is CSASTSPRETQYF. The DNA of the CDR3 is TGCAGTGCTAGTACTAGCCCGAGGGAGACCCAGTACTTC.

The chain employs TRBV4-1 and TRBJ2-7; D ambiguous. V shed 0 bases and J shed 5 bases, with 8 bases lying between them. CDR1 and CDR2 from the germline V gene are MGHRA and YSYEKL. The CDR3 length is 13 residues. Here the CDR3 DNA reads TGCGCCAGCAGCCAAGACGGTTTGGACGAGCAGTACTTC. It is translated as CASSQDGLDEQYF.

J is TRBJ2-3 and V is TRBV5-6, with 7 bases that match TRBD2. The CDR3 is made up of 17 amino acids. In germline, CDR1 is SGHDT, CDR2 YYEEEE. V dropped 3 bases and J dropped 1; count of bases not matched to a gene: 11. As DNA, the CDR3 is TGTGCCAGCAGCTGGGGTAGGGCGGGAGCCGGCACAGATACGCAGTATTTT. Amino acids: CASSWGRAGAGTDTQYF.

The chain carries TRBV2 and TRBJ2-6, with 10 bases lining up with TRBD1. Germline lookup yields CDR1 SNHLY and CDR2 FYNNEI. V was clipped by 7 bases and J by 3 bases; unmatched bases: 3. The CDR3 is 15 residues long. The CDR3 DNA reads TGTGCCAGCATTCGGGACAGGGGTGGGGCCAACGTCCTGACTTTC. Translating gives CASIRDRGGANVLTF.

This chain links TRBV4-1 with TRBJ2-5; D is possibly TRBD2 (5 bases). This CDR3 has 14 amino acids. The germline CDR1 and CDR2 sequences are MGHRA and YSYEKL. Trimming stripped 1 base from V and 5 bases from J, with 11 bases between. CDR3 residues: CASSQVPPGETQYF. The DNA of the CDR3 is TGCGCCAGCAGCCAAGTACCTCCGGGGGAGACCCAGTACTTC.

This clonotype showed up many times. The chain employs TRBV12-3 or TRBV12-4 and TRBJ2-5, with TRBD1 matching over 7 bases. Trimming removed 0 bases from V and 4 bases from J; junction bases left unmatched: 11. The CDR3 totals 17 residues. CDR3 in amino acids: CASSLAEGAGVGETQYF. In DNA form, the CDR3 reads TGTGCCAGCAGTTTAGCAGAGGGGGCAGGAGTTGGAGAGACCCAGTACTTC.

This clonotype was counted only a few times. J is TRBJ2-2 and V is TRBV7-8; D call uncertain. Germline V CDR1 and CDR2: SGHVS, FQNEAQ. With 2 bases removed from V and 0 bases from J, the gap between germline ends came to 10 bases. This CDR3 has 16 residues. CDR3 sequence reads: CASSLQTLTNTGELFF. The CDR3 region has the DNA TGTGCCAGCAGCTTACAGACATTAACGAACACCGGGGAGCTGTTTTTT.

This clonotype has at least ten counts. The CDR3, as DNA: TGTGCCAGCAGCTTGGCTGCTCAGAATAGGGACGAGCAGTACTTC. As protein: CASSLAAQNRDEQYF. The chain carries TRBV5-5 and TRBJ2-7, with unresolved D. V dropped 0 bases and J dropped 5 bases, with 15 bases sitting between them. The CDR3 totals 15 residues. Germline V gene data show CDR1 as SGHKS and CDR2 as YYEKEE (reference sequence).

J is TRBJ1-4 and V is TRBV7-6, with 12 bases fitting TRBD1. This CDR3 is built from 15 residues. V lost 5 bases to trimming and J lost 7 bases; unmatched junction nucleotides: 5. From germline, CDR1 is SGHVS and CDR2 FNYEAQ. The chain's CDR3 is CASSPGTGGVEKLFF. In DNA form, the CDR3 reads TGTGCCAGCAGCCCCGGGACAGGGGGCGTTGAAAAACTGTTTTTT.

CDR3 protein: CASSLRSGRDSGANVLTF. For the CDR3, the DNA is TGTGCCAGCAGTTTACGTAGCGGGAGGGACTCTGGGGCCAACGTCCTGACTTTC. V gene TRBV28 combines with J gene TRBJ2-6; 11 positions match TRBD2. Germline CDR1 reads MDHEN; CDR2 reads SYDVKM. Trimming removed 2 bases from V and 0 bases from J; junction bases left unmatched: 3. This CDR3 spans 18 amino acids.